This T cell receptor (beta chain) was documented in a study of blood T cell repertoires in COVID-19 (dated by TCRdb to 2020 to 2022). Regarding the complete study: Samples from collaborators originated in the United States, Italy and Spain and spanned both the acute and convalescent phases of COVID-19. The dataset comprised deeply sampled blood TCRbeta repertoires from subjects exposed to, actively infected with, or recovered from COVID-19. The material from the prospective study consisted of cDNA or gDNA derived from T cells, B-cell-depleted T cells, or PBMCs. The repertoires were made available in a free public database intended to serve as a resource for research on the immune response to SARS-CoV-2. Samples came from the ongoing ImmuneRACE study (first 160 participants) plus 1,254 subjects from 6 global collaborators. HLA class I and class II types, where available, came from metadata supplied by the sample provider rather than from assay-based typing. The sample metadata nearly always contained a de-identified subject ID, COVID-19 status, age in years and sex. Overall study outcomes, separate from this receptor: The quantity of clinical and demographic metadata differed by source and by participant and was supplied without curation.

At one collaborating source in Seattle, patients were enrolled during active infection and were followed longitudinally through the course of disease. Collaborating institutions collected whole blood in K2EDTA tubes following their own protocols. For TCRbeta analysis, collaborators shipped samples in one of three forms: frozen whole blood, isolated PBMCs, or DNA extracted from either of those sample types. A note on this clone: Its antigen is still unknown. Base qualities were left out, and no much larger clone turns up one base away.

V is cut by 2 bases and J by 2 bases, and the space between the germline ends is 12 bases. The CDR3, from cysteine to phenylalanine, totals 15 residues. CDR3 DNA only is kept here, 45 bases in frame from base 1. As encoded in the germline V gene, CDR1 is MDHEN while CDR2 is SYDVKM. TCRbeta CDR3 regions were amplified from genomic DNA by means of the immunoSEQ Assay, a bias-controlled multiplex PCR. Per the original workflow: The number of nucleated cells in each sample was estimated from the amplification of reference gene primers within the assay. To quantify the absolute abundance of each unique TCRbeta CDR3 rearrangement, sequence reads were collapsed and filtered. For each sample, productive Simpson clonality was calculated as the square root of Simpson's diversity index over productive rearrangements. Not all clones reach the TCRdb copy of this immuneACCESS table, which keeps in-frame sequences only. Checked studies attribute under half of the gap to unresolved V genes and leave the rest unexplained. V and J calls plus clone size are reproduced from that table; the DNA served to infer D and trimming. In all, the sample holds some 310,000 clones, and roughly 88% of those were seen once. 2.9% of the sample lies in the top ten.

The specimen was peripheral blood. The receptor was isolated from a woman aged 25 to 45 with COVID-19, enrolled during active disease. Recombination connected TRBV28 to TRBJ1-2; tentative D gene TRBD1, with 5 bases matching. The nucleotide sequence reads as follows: TGTGCCAGCAGTTTAGCGGGGCCACCCAACTATGGCTACACCTTC. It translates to CASSLAGPPNYGYTF.